A single sample is the source of the 9 T cell receptor beta chains below, sequenced in a study of control samples from healthy donors and cancer patients. Using immunoSEQ multiplex PCR, the repertoire was profiled, and TCRdb retains in-frame clones only, with some absent. In the table there are about 130,000 clones, approximately 90% of which are singletons. Sequencing was done on a sample of blood. These receptors came from a man over 45 in good health.

The V call is TRBV28, the J call TRBJ2-5, with 7 positions matching TRBD2. The CDR3 contains 15 residues. V trimming: 8 bases; J trimming: 3 bases; junction bases outside the gene matches: 12. Germline loops: CDR1 MDHEN, CDR2 SYDVKM. DNA of the CDR3: TGTGCCAGCCAGCAAGGTGTTGCGGGGGAAGAGACCCAGTACTTC. It specifies CASQQGVAGEETQYF.

The V and J genes are TRBV3-1 (or the pseudogene TRBV3-2) and TRBJ2-3; TRBD2 matches at 9 bases. The CDR3 is 14 amino acids. The V and J ends lost 4 bases and 1 base, in that order; junction bases with no gene match: 0. CDR1 is LGHDT and CDR2 is YNNKEL in the germline V gene (reference sequence). The chain's CDR3 is CASSLAGGTDTQYF. CDR3 coding DNA: TGTGCCAGCAGCCTAGCGGGGGGCACAGATACGCAGTATTTT.

The gene calls are TRBV28 and TRBJ2-7; 10 bases fit TRBD1. The CDR3 extends over 14 amino acids. Per germline, CDR1 MDHEN and CDR2 SYDVKM. The trim removed 2 bases at V and 6 bases at J, leaving 4 bases unmatched. The CDR3 region is CASSLGTGVLEQYF. CDR3 coding DNA: TGTGCCAGCAGTTTAGGGACAGGGGTCCTCGAGCAGTACTTC.

V gene TRBV2 combines with J gene TRBJ2-5; D not resolved. Germline V lookup: CDR1 SNHLY, CDR2 FYNNEI. The CDR3 has 11 residues. V gave up 3 bases and J gave up 5 bases, with 4 bases separating them. The CDR3 loop reads CASSEYETQYF. As DNA, the CDR3 is TGTGCCAGCAGTGAGTACGAGACCCAGTACTTC.

The chain is built from TRBV18 and TRBJ2-3, with D possibly matching TRBD2 (6 bases). Germline V gene lookup returns CDR1 KGHSH and CDR2 LQKENI. Trimming cost V 3 bases and J 1 base, with 11 bases left between them. The CDR3 consists of 15 residues. The CDR3 reads CASSPPTGGTDTQYF. In nucleotides, the CDR3 is TGTGCCAGCTCACCCCCAACGGGGGGCACAGATACGCAGTATTTT.

The chain combines TRBV15 with TRBJ1-2; TRBD1 matches 8 bases. This CDR3 is 13 amino acids long. The junction had 6 bases not matched to a gene; V was cut back by 9 bases and J by 3 bases. CDR1 and CDR2 from the germline V gene are LNHNV and YYDKDF (reference sequence). The CDR3 bases are TGTGCCACTGGGACAGGCGAATACTATGGCTACACCTTC. Protein sequence: CATGTGEYYGYTF.

The chain has TRBV6-1 and TRBJ1-6; unclear D gene. V was trimmed by 2 bases and J by 9 bases, leaving 11 bases between them. Germline V gene lookup returns CDR1 MNHNS and CDR2 SASEGT. The CDR3 has 14 residues. CDR3 nucleotides: TGTGCCAGCAGTGAATCCTTCGGCGGTTCACCCCTCCACTTT. Translating gives CASSESFGGSPLHF.

The gene calls are TRBV6-5 and TRBJ2-7; TRBD1 agrees at 12 bases. V lost 8 bases, J lost 5 bases, and 7 bases stayed unmatched. Germline V gives CDR1 MNHEY, CDR2 SVGAGI. The CDR3 runs to 14 residues. The CDR3: CASWPGQGAHEQYF. The CDR3 coding sequence is TGTGCCAGCTGGCCGGGACAGGGGGCCCACGAGCAGTACTTC.

The CDR3 DNA sequence: TGCGCCAGCAGCTTGATTTCTAGGACAGCGACTGGAAACACCATATATTTT. Protein product: CASSLISRTATGNTIYF. This chain links TRBV5-1 with TRBJ1-3; a possible D gene is TRBD1 (6 bases). V lost 1 base to trimming and J lost 2 bases, with 16 bases between them. This CDR3 contains 17 residues. The germline gives CDR1 SGHRS, CDR2 YFSETQ. The variable domain in full, completed from reference TRBV5-1 and TRBJ1-3, reads KAGVTQTPRYLIKTRGQQVTLSCSPISGHRSVSWYQQTPGQGLQFLFEYFSETQRNKGNFPGRFSGRQFSNSRSEMNVSTLELGDSALYLCASSLISRTATGNTIYFGEGSWLTVV.